This T cell receptor beta chain stems from a study of spatial heterogeneity in lung cancer. Study at large: Detected sequences consistently included more beta-chain ones than alpha-chain ones.

Each CDR3 protein is one row after TCRdb ran MiXCR on the 5' RACE reads. Of thousands of distinct CDR3 sequences listed, 7.8% are singletons. Time point reported: sample taken at primary tumor resection. The V gene's germline CDR1 is MDHEN and CDR2 SYDVKM. This CDR3 comprises 13 residues. V trimming: 8 bases; J trimming: 5 bases; junction bases outside the gene matches: 7. This clonotype is classed as medium-sized. The source was normal lung tissue next to the tumor, collected at surgery. The TCR comes from a female donor with early-stage non-small cell lung cancer. This sequence joins TRBV28 and TRBJ1-2, with TRBD1 identical over 8 bases. CDR3 nucleotides: TGTGCCAGCCTCTCAGGGGGCTCTTATGGCTACACCTTC. This sequence encodes CASLSGGSYGYTF.